Listed below are T cell receptor beta chains from one sample, sequenced in a study of blood T cell repertoires in COVID-19. Here immunoSEQ multiplex PCR was the method, and the copy in TCRdb shows in-frame clones only, minus some. The sample consists of 65,000 to 100,000 clones, roughly nine tenths of them appearing once. The sequenced material came from peripheral blood. The receptors were sampled from a man aged 50 or older with acute or convalescent COVID-19. Each CDR3 is given with its conserved first and last residue. The D gene is left open where the match is weak. Clone sizes are given selectively: once, few, many, or a class where the clone is expanded.

CDR3 length: 12
clone size: -
D gene: -
V gene: TRBV5-5
J gene: TRBJ1-1
CDR3 DNA: TGTGCCAGCAGCCCAGTCGAGGGGGTGGCTTTCTTT
CDR3 protein: CASSPVEGVAFF

CDR3 length: 15
clone size: -
D gene: -
V gene: TRBV13
J gene: TRBJ1-2
CDR3 DNA: TGTGCCAGCAGCTTCAGGGTTCTTACGGCTGATGGCTACACCTTC
CDR3 protein: CASSFRVLTADGYTF

CDR3 length: 14
clone size: -
D gene: TRBD1
V gene: TRBV5-4
J gene: TRBJ1-2
CDR3 DNA: TGTGCCAGCAGCCCAGCGGCAGGGGGCGGTGGCTACACCTTC
CDR3 protein: CASSPAAGGGGYTF

CDR3 length: 13
clone size: -
D gene: TRBD2
V gene: TRBV15
J gene: TRBJ2-7
CDR3 DNA: TGTGCCACCAGCAGCGGACTAGCCTACGAGCAGTACTTC
CDR3 protein: CATSSGLAYEQYF

CDR3 length: 19
clone size: -
D gene: TRBD1
V gene: TRBV28
J gene: TRBJ1-1
CDR3 DNA: TGTGCCAGCACCAACGACAGGGGGGGTTGGGGAGAAAAGAACACTGAAGCTTTCTTT
CDR3 protein: CASTNDRGGWGEKNTEAFF

CDR3 length: 14
clone size: -
D gene: TRBD1
V gene: TRBV3-1/TRBV3-2
J gene: TRBJ1-4
CDR3 DNA: TGTGCCAGCAGCCACGGACAGGGGAGTGAAAAACTGTTTTTT
CDR3 protein: CASSHGQGSEKLFF

CDR3 length: 16
clone size: -
D gene: TRBD2
V gene: TRBV27
J gene: TRBJ2-1
CDR3 DNA: TGTGCCAGCACCCAGCGACTAGCGGGTTCTTACAATGAGCAGTTCTTC
CDR3 protein: CASTQRLAGSYNEQFF

CDR3 length: 13
clone size: -
D gene: -
V gene: TRBV19
J gene: TRBJ1-1
CDR3 DNA: TGTGCCAGTAACCTTAACATTTACACTGAAGCTTTCTTT
CDR3 protein: CASNLNIYTEAFF

CDR3 length: 18
clone size: -
D gene: TRBD1
V gene: TRBV9
J gene: TRBJ2-6
CDR3 DNA: TGTGCCAGCAGCGGGCCTCGGCAGGGGGCTGACGGGGCCAACGTCCTGACTTTC
CDR3 protein: CASSGPRQGADGANVLTF

CDR3 length: 14
clone size: few
D gene: -
V gene: TRBV7-2
J gene: TRBJ2-7
CDR3 DNA: TGTGCCAGCAGCTTAGGATGGGGCATCCACGAGCAGTACTTC
CDR3 protein: CASSLGWGIHEQYF

CDR3 length: 15
clone size: -
D gene: TRBD1
V gene: TRBV6-5
J gene: TRBJ1-1
CDR3 DNA: TGTGCCAGCAAGATGACAGGGGGAATGAACACTGAAGCTTTCTTT
CDR3 protein: CASKMTGGMNTEAFF

CDR3 length: 14
clone size: -
D gene: -
V gene: TRBV7-3
J gene: TRBJ2-1
CDR3 DNA: TGTGCCAGCAGCCCCCGGTCGGGATACAATGAGCAGTTCTTC
CDR3 protein: CASSPRSGYNEQFF

CDR3 length: 14
clone size: -
D gene: -
V gene: TRBV30
J gene: TRBJ2-7
CDR3 DNA: TGTGCCTGGAGTCCTCCGGGCCGTAGGGGAGAGCAGTACTTC
CDR3 protein: CAWSPPGRRGEQYF

CDR3 length: 13
clone size: -
D gene: TRBD2
V gene: TRBV9
J gene: TRBJ2-1
CDR3 DNA: TGTGCCAGCAGCGTAGACGGGGGGAATGAGCAGTTCTTC
CDR3 protein: CASSVDGGNEQFF

CDR3 length: 13
clone size: few
D gene: -
V gene: TRBV2
J gene: TRBJ2-5
CDR3 DNA: TGTGCCAGCAGTGAAAGTAGAACGGAGACCCAGTACTTC
CDR3 protein: CASSESRTETQYF

CDR3 length: 14
clone size: few
D gene: -
V gene: TRBV5-1
J gene: TRBJ2-5
CDR3 DNA: TGCGCCAGCAGCTTGGGGGCATTCCAAGAGACCCAGTACTTC
CDR3 protein: CASSLGAFQETQYF

CDR3 length: 18
clone size: -
D gene: TRBD1
V gene: TRBV5-1
J gene: TRBJ2-2
CDR3 DNA: TGCGCCAGCAGCTTGGCCGCAGGGGGCCTCCTTGGGGTCGGGGAGCTGTTTTTT
CDR3 protein: CASSLAAGGLLGVGELFF

CDR3 length: 16
clone size: -
D gene: TRBD1
V gene: TRBV24-1
J gene: TRBJ2-1
CDR3 DNA: TGTGCCACCAGTGATTCTCCGGGACAGGGACGTCGGGAGCAGTTCTTC
CDR3 protein: CATSDSPGQGRREQFF

CDR3 length: 13
clone size: -
D gene: -
V gene: TRBV18
J gene: TRBJ1-1
CDR3 DNA: TGTGCCAGCTCACCAAATTCCCCTTTTGAAGCTTTCTTT
CDR3 protein: CASSPNSPFEAFF

CDR3 length: 19
clone size: -
D gene: TRBD2
V gene: TRBV5-4
J gene: TRBJ2-4
CDR3 DNA: TGTGCCAGCAGCCTACGGACTAGCGGGGGGGCATATCAAGGGAACATTCAGTACTTC
CDR3 protein: CASSLRTSGGAYQGNIQYF

CDR3 length: 16
clone size: once
D gene: TRBD1
V gene: TRBV15
J gene: TRBJ2-7
CDR3 DNA: TGTGCCACCAGCAACGTTCGCTGGACAGGGATCTACGAGCAGTACTTC
CDR3 protein: CATSNVRWTGIYEQYF

CDR3 length: 14
clone size: -
D gene: TRBD1
V gene: TRBV19
J gene: TRBJ1-2
CDR3 DNA: TGTGCCAGCGCTGGACAGGGCGCTAACTATGGCTACACCTTC
CDR3 protein: CASAGQGANYGYTF

CDR3 length: 16
clone size: -
D gene: TRBD1
V gene: TRBV18
J gene: TRBJ2-1
CDR3 DNA: TGTGCCAGCTCACCAATACAGGGGGCGCCCTCCAATGAGCAGTTCTTC
CDR3 protein: CASSPIQGAPSNEQFF

CDR3 length: 12
clone size: once
D gene: -
V gene: TRBV28
J gene: TRBJ1-5
CDR3 DNA: TGTGCCAGCACCACCATGCGGCAGCCCCAGCATTTT
CDR3 protein: CASTTMRQPQHF

CDR3 length: 15
clone size: once
D gene: -
V gene: TRBV19
J gene: TRBJ1-1
CDR3 DNA: TGTGCCAGTAGTTGGGGGCCCCAGGTCGGCACTGAAGCTTTCTTT
CDR3 protein: CASSWGPQVGTEAFF

CDR3 length: 15
clone size: -
D gene: TRBD1
V gene: TRBV18
J gene: TRBJ1-1
CDR3 DNA: TGTGCCAGCTCGCACGACAGGGGATATGACACTGAAGCTTTCTTT
CDR3 protein: CASSHDRGYDTEAFF

CDR3 length: 12
clone size: -
D gene: TRBD1
V gene: TRBV19
J gene: TRBJ1-1
CDR3 DNA: TGTGCCAGTTTGGACAGGGACACTGAAGCTTTCTTT
CDR3 protein: CASLDRDTEAFF

CDR3 length: 13
clone size: -
D gene: TRBD1
V gene: TRBV6-5
J gene: TRBJ2-7
CDR3 DNA: TGTGCCAGCACCCAAGGCACAGGGGGCGAGCAGTACTTC
CDR3 protein: CASTQGTGGEQYF

CDR3 length: 15
clone size: -
D gene: -
V gene: TRBV29-1
J gene: TRBJ2-3
CDR3 DNA: TGCAGCGTTCGACAGGGACTCTTTCCCACAGATACGCAGTATTTT
CDR3 protein: CSVRQGLFPTDTQYF

CDR3 length: 15
clone size: -
D gene: -
V gene: TRBV5-5
J gene: TRBJ1-2
CDR3 DNA: TGTGCCAGCAGCTTGGCCCCCACAGGGAGCTATGGCTACACCTTC
CDR3 protein: CASSLAPTGSYGYTF

CDR3 length: 15
clone size: -
D gene: TRBD1
V gene: TRBV5-4
J gene: TRBJ2-3
CDR3 DNA: TGTGCCAGCAGCAACCTACAGGGGGGCCCAGATACGCAGTATTTT
CDR3 protein: CASSNLQGGPDTQYF

CDR3 length: 14
clone size: -
D gene: TRBD2
V gene: TRBV2
J gene: TRBJ2-1
CDR3 DNA: TGTGCCACCGGGAGGGGGTGGGGATACAATGAGCAGTTCTTC
CDR3 protein: CATGRGWGYNEQFF

CDR3 length: 15
clone size: -
D gene: -
V gene: TRBV5-1
J gene: TRBJ2-2
CDR3 DNA: TGCGCCAGCAGCTTGTTCAGGGCGAACACCGGGGAGCTGTTTTTT
CDR3 protein: CASSLFRANTGELFF

CDR3 length: 13
clone size: -
D gene: -
V gene: TRBV28
J gene: TRBJ2-5
CDR3 DNA: TGTGCCAGCAGGGAACAGGGCTTGGAGACCCAGTACTTC
CDR3 protein: CASREQGLETQYF

CDR3 length: 13
clone size: -
D gene: -
V gene: TRBV7-2
J gene: TRBJ1-1
CDR3 DNA: TGTGCCAGCAGCCTGGGGGGGGTTGCTGAAGCTTTCTTT
CDR3 protein: CASSLGGVAEAFF